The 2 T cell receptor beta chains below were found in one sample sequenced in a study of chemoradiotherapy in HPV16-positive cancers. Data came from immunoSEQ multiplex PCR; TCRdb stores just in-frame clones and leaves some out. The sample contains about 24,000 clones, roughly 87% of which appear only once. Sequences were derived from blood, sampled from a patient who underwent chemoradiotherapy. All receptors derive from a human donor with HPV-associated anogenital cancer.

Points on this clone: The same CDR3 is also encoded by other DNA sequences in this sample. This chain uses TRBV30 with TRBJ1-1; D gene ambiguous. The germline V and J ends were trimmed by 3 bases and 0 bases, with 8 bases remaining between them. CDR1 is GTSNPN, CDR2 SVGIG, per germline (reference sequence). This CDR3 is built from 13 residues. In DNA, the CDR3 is TGTGCCTGGAGCCTTTCCTTGAACACTGAAGCTTTCTTT. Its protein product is CAWSLSLNTEAFF.

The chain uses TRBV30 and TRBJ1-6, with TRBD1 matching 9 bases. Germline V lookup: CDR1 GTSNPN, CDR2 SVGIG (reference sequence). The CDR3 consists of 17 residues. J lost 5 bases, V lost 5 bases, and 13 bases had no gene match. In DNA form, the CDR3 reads TGTGCCTGGTGGCCCCTCCCCGACAGGGGGGATAATTCACCCCTCCACTTT. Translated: CAWWPLPDRGDNSPLHF.